This TCR beta chain originates from a study of Tregs in tolerant kidney transplant recipients. Looked up from germline, CDR1 is SGHRS and CDR2 is YFSETQ. Between the trimmed V and J ends, which lost 4 bases and 0 bases, there was a span of 10 bases. The CDR3 loop spans 14 amino acids. Clones were read by immunoSEQ multiplex PCR, and TCRdb kept only the in-frame ones, dropping some. This table has some 250,000 clones, roughly 84% appearing once. CD4+CD25+CD127- Tregs, CD4+CD25- non-Tregs, CD4 and CD8 cells were sorted. Of note for this clone: Antigen: not known.

Study-level results: This study did not directly address biological reproducibility.

Sequencing was carried out using CD4+ T cells from blood. The chain uses TRBV5-1 and TRBJ1-1; maybe TRBD1 (5 bases). The clonotype comes from a human donor in good health. In DNA, the CDR3 is TGCGCCAGCAGCCAAACAGGTTTGAACACTGAAGCTTTCTTT. Translated: CASSQTGLNTEAFF.